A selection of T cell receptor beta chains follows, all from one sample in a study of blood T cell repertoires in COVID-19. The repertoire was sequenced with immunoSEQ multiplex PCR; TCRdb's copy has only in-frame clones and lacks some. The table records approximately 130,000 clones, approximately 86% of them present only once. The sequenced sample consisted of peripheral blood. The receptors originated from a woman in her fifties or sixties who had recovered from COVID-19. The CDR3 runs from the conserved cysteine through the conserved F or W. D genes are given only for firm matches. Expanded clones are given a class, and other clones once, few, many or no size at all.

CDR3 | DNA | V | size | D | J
CASSHLDRGSYNEQFF | TGTGCCAGCAGCCACCTCGACAGGGGCTCCTACAATGAGCAGTTCTTC | TRBV3-1/TRBV3-2 | . | TRBD1 | TRBJ2-1
CASSLKEVRGWRNYGYTF | TGTGCCAGCAGCTTAAAGGAGGTTCGAGGCTGGAGAAACTATGGCTACACCTTC | TRBV7-9 | . | . | TRBJ1-2
CASRDRAYEQYF | TGTGCCAGCAGGGACAGGGCCTACGAGCAGTACTTC | TRBV6-5 | . | TRBD1 | TRBJ2-7
CASTQTKGAYTPPSGANVLTF | TGTGCCAGCACCCAGACTAAGGGCGCTTACACCCCCCCCTCTGGGGCCAACGTCCTGACTTTC | TRBV7-9 | . | . | TRBJ2-6
CASSSTGEANEKLFF | TGTGCCAGCAGTTCCACAGGGGAAGCTAATGAAAAACTGTTTTTT | TRBV28 | . | TRBD1 | TRBJ1-4
CASQGSSGELFF | TGTGCCAGCCAGGGTTCGTCCGGGGAGCTGTTTTTT | TRBV2 | . | . | TRBJ2-2
CASSTDRGGEGYTF | TGTGCCAGTAGTACGGACAGGGGAGGTGAAGGCTACACCTTC | TRBV19 | . | TRBD1 | TRBJ1-2
CASSLVPGQGESGYTF | TGCGCCAGCAGCTTGGTCCCGGGACAGGGGGAGAGTGGCTACACCTTC | TRBV5-1 | . | TRBD1 | TRBJ1-2
CASTPYTEAFF | TGTGCCAGCACTCCCTACACTGAAGCTTTCTTT | TRBV2 | . | . | TRBJ1-1
CASNQRGSKGTEAFF | TGTGCCAGCAACCAAAGGGGGTCTAAAGGCACTGAAGCTTTCTTT | TRBV21-1 | . | . | TRBJ1-1
CASSLGRAQETQYF | TGTGCCAGCAGCTTAGGCAGGGCCCAAGAGACCCAGTACTTC | TRBV7-2 | . | . | TRBJ2-5
CASSLTFSTEAFF | TGTGCCAGCAGCCTCACTTTCTCCACTGAAGCTTTCTTT | TRBV11-3 | . | . | TRBJ1-1
CASSPGTGGNTEAFF | TGTGCCAGCTCACCAGGGACAGGTGGGAACACTGAAGCTTTCTTT | TRBV18 | once | TRBD1 | TRBJ1-1